This passage covers 24 T cell receptor beta chains from one sample sequenced in a study of cytomegalovirus exposure and HLA in healthy donors (TCRdb year 2017). Library generation was performed with the immunoSEQ multiplex PCR assay. A mixture of 60 forward primers for TCR Vbeta segments and 13 reverse primers for TCR Jbeta segments was used in the multiplex PCR. Sourced from immuneACCESS, this table was stored by TCRdb with only in-frame sequences that have V and J called. A share of the clones is absent; for the studies checked, an unresolved V gene accounts for under half, and the remainder has no known explanation. Here the sample has roughly 100,000 clones; around three quarters occur a single time. The ten largest make up about 0.8% of the sample. Sequencing input: PBMCs. Every receptor here comes from a boy aged 5-17 years in good health and CMV-seronegative.

The rearrangement links TRBV6-5 to TRBJ1-5, with D uncertain. V was clipped by 6 bases and J by 2 bases, with 14 bases between them. Germline CDR1 MNHEY, CDR2 SVGAGI. The length of the CDR3 is 15 residues. CDR3 protein: CASRPTGWGNQPQHF. As DNA, the CDR3 is TGTGCCAGCAGACCCACCGGGTGGGGCAATCAGCCCCAGCATTTT.

This clone has more than one count but fewer than ten. The chain is built from TRBV5-1 and TRBJ2-4, with TRBD1 as a possible D gene (5 bases). Trimming took 0 bases from V and 8 from J, leaving 15 bases between them. The CDR3 runs to 15 residues. Germline loops: CDR1 SGHRS, CDR2 YFSETQ. Written as DNA, the CDR3 is TGCGCCAGCAGCTTGGGGCAGGGCTCTAGAGACATTCAGTACTTC. Residues: CASSLGQGSRDIQYF.

V is TRBV6-1 and J is TRBJ2-2; possibly TRBD1 for D (6 bases). CDR1 is MNHNS, CDR2 SASEGT, per germline. The CDR3 length is 19 residues. The ends were cut back, 3 bases at V and 3 bases at J, with 23 bases in the middle. The CDR3 nucleotides read TGTGCCAGCAGTGATTGGGTTAACCTCCGGGACAAAGACACCGGGGAGCTGTTTTTT. Protein product: CASSDWVNLRDKDTGELFF.

The V call is TRBV27, the J call TRBJ2-5, with D possibly being TRBD2 (5 bases). V gave up 6 bases and J gave up 5 bases, with 10 bases separating them. The CDR3 sequence is 12 residues long. The germline V gene encodes CDR1 MNHEY and CDR2 SMNVEV (reference sequence). The CDR3 sequence is CASSLPGETQYF. CDR3 coding DNA: TGTGCCAGCAGCCTTCCGGGGGAGACCCAGTACTTC.

This clone was found a few times. At one of its ends the junction is not consistent with the germline gene, which may arise from a read error. The chain uses TRBV5-4 and TRBJ1-1, with 11 bases lining up with TRBD1. Per germline, CDR1 SGHNT and CDR2 YYREEE (reference sequence). The CDR3 has 14 amino acids. Written as DNA, the CDR3 is TGTGCCAGCAGATTGGACAGGGGGCAGACTGAAGCTTTCTTT. Translating gives CASRLDRGQTEAFF.

The chain carries TRBV7-2 and TRBJ2-5; unclear D gene. Germline CDR1 and CDR2: SGHTA and FQGNSA. Between the trimmed V and J ends, which lost 1 base and 2 bases, there was a span of 14 bases. The CDR3 is made up of 16 amino acids. CDR3 bases: TGTGCCAGCAGCTTAGTCCGGTCTGCGCCTCAAGAGACCCAGTACTTC. Residues: CASSLVRSAPQETQYF.

A single count supports this clone. The chain uses TRBV4-1 and TRBJ1-4; D is unclear. The CDR3 runs to 15 residues. Germline V gene sequence: CDR1 MGHRA, CDR2 YSYEKL. V lost 3 bases, J lost 0 bases, and 8 bases lay in between. The CDR3 region has the DNA TGCGCCAGCAGCCAGCCGGGAGCAACTAATGAAAAACTGTTTTTT. Its translation: CASSQPGATNEKLFF.

The chain is built from TRBV28 and TRBJ1-5; D gene unclear. The germline gives CDR1 MDHEN, CDR2 SYDVKM. CDR3 length: 19 amino acids. The V end was cut by 1 base, the J end by 3 bases, with 22 bases between. The CDR3 bases are TGTGCCAGCAGTTTATTAAGTGGGCTGCACGAGGAGGCCAATCAGCCCCAGCATTTT. Its protein is CASSLLSGLHEEANQPQHF.

The chain couples TRBV6-6 to TRBJ1-6, with 7 bases that match TRBD1. J gave up 7 bases and V 1 base, and 7 bases lay outside the gene matches. The CDR3 consists of 16 residues. Germline assignment: CDR1 MNHNY and CDR2 SVGAGI (reference sequence). The CDR3 DNA reads TGTGCCAGCAGTTACTACCGGACAGGAGCGAATTCACCCCTCCACTTT. It translates to CASSYYRTGANSPLHF.

The rearrangement links TRBV12-5 to TRBJ1-4; possibly TRBD1 for D (5 bases). The CDR3 extends over 13 amino acids. Between the trimmed V and J ends, which lost 5 bases and 14 bases, there was a span of 18 bases. Germline values: CDR1 LGHNT, CDR2 FRNRAP. CDR3 DNA sequence: TGTGCTAGTGGTCCCCCGGACACCGTAAATCTGTTTTTT. It translates to CASGPPDTVNLFF.

This sequence joins TRBV4-1 and TRBJ2-2, with 7 bases identical to TRBD2. V shed 3 bases, J shed 3 bases, and the junction held 10 bases outside the gene matches. This CDR3 contains 17 residues. The V gene's germline CDR1 is MGHRA and CDR2 YSYEKL. The DNA for the CDR3 is TGCGCCAGCAGCCAGGCCTGGGGAGGGAGTGACACCGGGGAGCTGTTTTTT. Its translation is CASSQAWGGSDTGELFF.

This chain uses TRBV27 with TRBJ1-6, with 8 bases that match TRBD1. With V trimmed by 5 bases and J by 13 bases, 10 bases remained unmatched. This CDR3 is 14 amino acids long. The germline CDR1 and CDR2 sequences are MNHEY and SMNVEV (reference sequence). CDR3 bases: TGTGCCAGCAGTCTCCCCCGGACAGGGCACCCCCTCCACTTT. It specifies CASSLPRTGHPLHF.

This rearrangement joins TRBV10-3 to TRBJ1-5, with 7 bases that match TRBD1. This CDR3 contains 15 residues. Losses at the gene ends were 6 bases for V and 7 bases for J; bases not matched to a gene: 12. Germline CDR1 is ENHRY and CDR2 is SYGVKD. DNA for the CDR3: TGTGCCATCAGATCAGACAGGGCCCCTGACCAGCCCCAGCATTTT. Translation gives CAIRSDRAPDQPQHF.

The chain has TRBV5-1 and TRBJ1-2; a weak D match, TRBD1 (5 bases). Trimming removed 7 bases from V and 7 bases from J, with 14 bases in between. The length of the CDR3 is 12 residues. Germline V gene lookup returns CDR1 SGHRS and CDR2 YFSETQ. CDR3 nucleotide sequence: TGCGCCAGCTACGGTGAAAGGGGTGGCTACACCTTC. Its protein is CASYGERGGYTF.

The chain combines TRBV5-1 with TRBJ1-2; D gene unclear. This CDR3 is built from 13 residues. V was cut by 0 bases and J by 0 bases, with 3 bases left in between. The germline V gene encodes CDR1 SGHRS and CDR2 YFSETQ. The CDR3 protein is CASSLAANYGYTF. The DNA for the CDR3 is TGCGCCAGCAGCTTGGCCGCTAACTATGGCTACACCTTC.

The rearrangement links TRBV9 to TRBJ1-4, with D possibly TRBD1 on 5 matching bases. This CDR3 is built from 16 residues. From germline, CDR1 is SGDLS and CDR2 YYNGEE. Trimming pared 3 bases from V and 4 bases from J, leaving 16 bases between. DNA of the CDR3: TGTGCCAGCAGCGCCGGGGACTATTTGCGTAATGAAAAACTGTTTTTT. It encodes CASSAGDYLRNEKLFF.

This chain joins TRBV10-3 and TRBJ1-2; 8 positions match TRBD1. The CDR3 runs 13 residues. The germline V gene has CDR1 ENHRY and CDR2 SYGVKD. Trimming cost V 4 bases and J 7 bases; bases outside gene matches: 5. CDR3: CAISVGRGLGYTF. The CDR3 coding sequence is TGTGCCATCAGTGTCGGCAGGGGGCTTGGCTACACCTTC.

This clone was seen only once. V usage is TRBV11-3 and J usage is TRBJ2-1, with 14 bases matching TRBD2. The CDR3 is 17 residues long. V dropped 0 bases and J dropped 10; count of bases not matched to a gene: 8. Germline V gene data show CDR1 as SGHNT and CDR2 as YENEEA. This CDR3 reads CASSLDPGLAGVQEQFF. For the CDR3, the DNA is TGTGCCAGCAGCTTAGACCCGGGACTAGCGGGAGTACAAGAGCAGTTCTTC.

The chain is built from TRBV6-4 and TRBJ2-2, with TRBD2 identical over 7 bases. CDR3 size: 13 residues. Germline trimming cut 2 bases from V and 6 bases from J; bases unmatched to any gene: 0. Germline CDR1 MRHNA, CDR2 SNTAGT. The CDR3 is CASSDGGAGELFF. As DNA, the CDR3 is TGTGCCAGCAGTGACGGGGGGGCCGGGGAGCTGTTTTTT.

The rearrangement uses TRBV14 and TRBJ2-3; TRBD1 matches at 9 bases. This CDR3 spans 17 amino acids. CDR1 is SGHDN and CDR2 is FVKESK in the germline V gene. V gave up 2 bases and J gave up 6 bases; unmatched junction bases: 12. In nucleotides, the CDR3 is TGTGCCAGCAGCCAACTTCCCGGGACAGGGATTTACGATACGCAGTATTTT. Protein sequence: CASSQLPGTGIYDTQYF.

The chain carries TRBV5-6 and TRBJ2-7; D is possibly TRBD1 (5 bases). The germline V and J ends were trimmed by 5 bases and 4 bases, with 13 bases remaining between them. This CDR3 contains 13 residues. Looked up from germline, CDR1 is SGHDT and CDR2 is YYEEEE. CDR3 coding DNA: TGTGCCAGCAGGACCAGGGCAGAGTACGAGCAGTACTTC. As protein: CASRTRAEYEQYF.

The chain uses TRBV5-6 and TRBJ2-7; 8 positions match TRBD1. The CDR3 has 15 amino acids. Trimming at V came to 0 bases and at J to 0 bases, leaving 2 bases not matched to a gene. Germline V gives CDR1 SGHDT, CDR2 YYEEEE. Written as DNA, the CDR3 is TGTGCCAGCAGCTTGGACAGGGGGGCCTCCTACGAGCAGTACTTC. It yields the protein CASSLDRGASYEQYF.

This clone appeared a few times. The gene calls are TRBV5-4 and TRBJ2-3; no firm D call. Trimming stripped 3 bases from V and 0 bases from J, with 11 bases between. This CDR3 contains 15 residues. CDR1 and CDR2 from the germline V gene are SGHNT and YYREEE (reference sequence). CDR3 region: CASSSMKTSTDTQYF. DNA for the CDR3: TGTGCCAGCAGCTCCATGAAAACTAGCACAGATACGCAGTATTTT.

The V gene is TRBV30, the J gene TRBJ2-1; D call uncertain. Germline-derived CDR1 and CDR2 are GTSNPN and SVGIG (reference sequence). The CDR3 runs to 14 residues. The ends were cut back, 0 bases at V and 6 bases at J, with 12 bases in the middle. The CDR3 nucleotides read TGTGCCTGGAGTGTGTCCCGCATCGGCAATGAGCAGTTCTTC. Translating gives CAWSVSRIGNEQFF.